One TCR beta chain is described in this entry. Its antigen is undetermined. This entry is derived from a study of Ad26.COV2.S vaccination and SARS-CoV-2 variants. The CDR3 loop spans 16 amino acids. V was pared by 5 bases and J by 3 bases, with 10 bases of the junction left unmatched. The germline V gene encodes CDR1 SGHTS and CDR2 YDEGEE. Measured with immunoSEQ multiplex PCR; TCRdb has only the in-frame clones, and not every one. The sample contains 150,000 to 200,000 clones, around 90% of which appear only once. Study outcomes and limitations: After vaccination, substantial breadth of spike-specific CD8+ and CD4+ responses was reported. People who got the vaccine had more spike-specific TCR breadth than people who got placebo. Recipients of vaccine and of placebo showed similar breadth of their non-spike TCR repertoires. Breadth and depth estimates from TCRs may understate total T cell responses.

V is TRBV5-8 and J is TRBJ1-1, with 10 bases that match TRBD1. Sequencing used peripheral blood, obtained after recovery from COVID-19. The receptor comes from a human donor who had recovered from COVID-19. CDR3 region: CASSARDRGGDTEAFF. CDR3 bases: TGTGCCAGCAGTGCCCGGGACAGGGGAGGGGACACTGAAGCTTTCTTT. Variable domain in full (rest from reference TRBV5-8 and TRBJ1-1): EAGVTQSPTHLIKTRGQQATLRCSPISGHTSVYWYQQALGLGLQFLLWYDEGEERNRGNFPPRFSGRQFPNYSSELNVNALELEDSALYLCASSARDRGGDTEAFFGQGTRLTVV.